A selection of T cell receptor beta chains follows, all from one sample in a study of shared clonotypes between healthy human individuals. The repertoire was sequenced with immunoSEQ multiplex PCR; TCRdb's copy has only in-frame clones and lacks some. The sample consists of over 800,000 clones, approximately 92% of them appearing once. Sample: naive CD8+ T cells sorted from blood. All receptors come from a man aged 25 to 40 in good health. Both conserved end residues are part of each CDR3. The D gene is left open where the match is weak. Expanded clones are given a class, and other clones once, few, many or no size at all.

d_call	v_call	j_call	clone_size	cdr3_nt	cdr3_aa
TRBD2	TRBV7-6	TRBJ2-3	.	TGTGCCAGCAGCTTCTTGCGGGAGGCTATGGATACGCAGTATTTT	CASSFLREAMDTQYF
.	TRBV5-4	TRBJ1-1	.	TGTGCCAGCAGCTTTGAGGGGGTGAGCACTGAAGCTTTCTTT	CASSFEGVSTEAFF
.	TRBV11-1	TRBJ2-2	.	TGTGCCAGCAGCTTCGGACAGTACACCGGGGAGCTGTTTTTT	CASSFGQYTGELFF
TRBD2	TRBV7-9	TRBJ2-1	.	TGTGCCAGCATGGGTAGCGGGAGTTCTCGGGGGAATGAGCAGTTCTTC	CASMGSGSSRGNEQFF
.	TRBV19	TRBJ1-4	once	TGTGCCAGTAGTGTCTGGGGTCTTAATGAAAAACTGTTTTTT	CASSVWGLNEKLFF
.	TRBV19	TRBJ2-3	once	TGTGCCACCGGCCCACCCAGCACAGATACGCAGTATTTT	CATGPPSTDTQYF
TRBD2	TRBV5-4	TRBJ2-2	.	TGTGCCAGCAGCTTGGATACGGGAGGGCCGTTCACCGGGGAGCTGTTTTTT	CASSLDTGGPFTGELFF
TRBD1	TRBV27	TRBJ2-7	.	TGTGCCAGCAGCACGGGACAGAGCTCCTACGAGCAGTACTTC	CASSTGQSSYEQYF
TRBD1	TRBV7-2	TRBJ2-1	.	TGTGCCAGCAGGCCCTGGGGACAGGATATAGATGAGCAGTTCTTC	CASRPWGQDIDEQFF
TRBD2	TRBV13	TRBJ2-7	.	TGTGCCAGCAGCGGTAGCGGGAGCGCCTCCTACGAGCAGTACTTC	CASSGSGSASYEQYF
.	TRBV7-8	TRBJ2-7	.	TGTGCCAGCAGTTATAGGGCAGGCACCTCCTACGAGCAGTACTTC	CASSYRAGTSYEQYF
.	TRBV15	TRBJ1-5	.	TGTGCCACCAGCAGAGAAGGCATGGGGACTCATCAGCCCCAGCATTTT	CATSREGMGTHQPQHF
.	TRBV9	TRBJ2-7	.	TGTGCCAGCAGCCCGGCAGGGGAGAACGAGCAGTACTTC	CASSPAGENEQYF
TRBD2	TRBV27	TRBJ2-5	.	TGTGCCACCAGGACTAGCGGATGGGAGACCCAGTACTTC	CATRTSGWETQYF
.	TRBV7-8	TRBJ2-3	.	TGTGCCAGCAGACCGCGAACTAGCACAGATACGCAGTATTTT	CASRPRTSTDTQYF
TRBD2	TRBV5-1	TRBJ2-5	.	TGCGCCAGCAGCAAAACAAGTAGCGGGAGGGAGACCCAGTACTTC	CASSKTSSGRETQYF
.	TRBV7-9	TRBJ2-5	.	TGTGCCAGCAGCTTAGGATGGGACCACCAAGAGACCCAGTACTTC	CASSLGWDHQETQYF
TRBD2	TRBV5-1	TRBJ2-3	.	TGCGCCAGCAGCATTCCTAGCGGGGATACGCAGTATTTT	CASSIPSGDTQYF
.	TRBV28	TRBJ1-3	.	TGTGCCAGCAGTTTATCGTCGGGGCAGGCTGGAAACACCATATATTTT	CASSLSSGQAGNTIYF
.	TRBV23-1	TRBJ2-7	.	TGCGCCAGCAGTCCCTACGACAGAGCCTACGAGCAGTACTTC	CASSPYDRAYEQYF
.	TRBV7-9	TRBJ2-7	once	TGTGCCAGCAGCGGGGCTGCCGTCAGTGTGTTGGAGCAGTACTTC	CASSGAAVSVLEQYF
TRBD1	TRBV29-1	TRBJ2-7	.	TGCAGCGTTGAAAAGCTGAGGACAGGGGGGTCCTACGAGCAGTACTTC	CSVEKLRTGGSYEQYF
.	TRBV7-8	TRBJ2-3	.	TGTGCCAGCAGCTCAAGCCTGACGTGGGGTCGCACAGATACGCAGTATTTT	CASSSSLTWGRTDTQYF
TRBD2	TRBV11-3	TRBJ2-1	.	TGTGCCAGCAGCTATACTAGCGGGGATAATGAGCAGTTCTTC	CASSYTSGDNEQFF
TRBD2	TRBV5-1	TRBJ2-7	.	TGCGCCAGCAGCGTACTAGCGGGAGACTACGAGCAGTACTTC	CASSVLAGDYEQYF